This passage covers 32 T cell receptor beta chains from one sample sequenced in a study of blood T cell repertoires in COVID-19. Using immunoSEQ multiplex PCR, the repertoire was profiled, and TCRdb retains in-frame clones only, with some absent. There are around 99,000 clones in the sample; 75% to 95% occur only once, and over 1% lies in the top ten. Sequencing was done on a sample of peripheral blood. The receptors come from a woman aged 25-40 years with acute or convalescent COVID-19.

The chain carries TRBV28 and TRBJ1-2, with a weak D call TRBD1 (5 bases). Trimming removed 3 bases at V and 8 bases at J, with 16 bases between. Germline assignment: CDR1 MDHEN and CDR2 SYDVKM. The CDR3 runs to 14 residues. The CDR3 sequence: CASSFLGQGIGYTF. The CDR3 bases are TGTGCCAGCAGTTTTTTGGGCCAGGGAATCGGCTACACCTTC.

The rearrangement uses TRBV9 and TRBJ2-1; no definite D call. Germline V gene sequence: CDR1 SGDLS, CDR2 YYNGEE. The CDR3 is 16 amino acids. The V end was cut by 0 bases, the J end by 0 bases, with 10 bases between. CDR3: CASSVDLSASYNEQFF. Written as DNA, the CDR3 is TGTGCCAGCAGCGTAGATTTAAGCGCCTCCTACAATGAGCAGTTCTTC.

The rearrangement links TRBV7-8 to TRBJ1-1, with D perhaps matching TRBD1 (5 bases). Per the germline V gene, CDR1 is SGHVS and CDR2 is FQNEAQ. Trimming removed 5 bases from V and 1 base from J, with 14 bases in between. The CDR3 is 15 amino acids. In DNA form, the CDR3 reads TGTGCCAGCAGCCCAAATTGGGGGGGGAACACTGAAGCTTTCTTT. It encodes CASSPNWGGNTEAFF.

This chain connects TRBV10-1 to TRBJ2-1; D perhaps matches TRBD1 (6 bases). The V end was cut by 0 bases, the J end by 10 bases, with 13 bases between. Germline values: CDR1 WNHNN, CDR2 SYGVQD (reference sequence). This CDR3 spans 14 amino acids. The CDR3 is CASSESWGPREQFF. The CDR3 nucleotides are TGCGCCAGCAGTGAGTCTTGGGGGCCCAGGGAGCAGTTCTTC.

The chain recombines TRBV6-2 or TRBV6-3 with TRBJ1-2, with 9 bases aligning to TRBD1. Germline loops: CDR1 MNHEY, CDR2 SVGEGT. This CDR3 contains 18 residues. Trimming took 2 bases from V and 5 from J; bases not matched to a gene: 15. The CDR3 sequence: CASSYPLEQGARWYGYTF. The CDR3 coding sequence is TGTGCCAGCAGTTACCCCCTCGAACAGGGGGCGAGATGGTATGGCTACACCTTC.

The chain has TRBV30 and TRBJ1-1; D is possibly TRBD1 (6 bases). Germline V gene lookup returns CDR1 GTSNPN and CDR2 SVGIG (reference sequence). The length of the CDR3 is 12 residues. The germline V and J ends were trimmed by 3 bases and 5 bases, with 10 bases remaining between them. CDR3 residues: CAWSDTGTEAFF. CDR3 in DNA: TGTGCCTGGAGCGATACAGGGACTGAAGCTTTCTTT.

The chain combines TRBV4-3 with TRBJ2-1, with D maybe TRBD1 (5 bases). V shed 0 bases and J shed 5 bases, with 11 bases lying between them. Germline lookup yields CDR1 LGHNA and CDR2 YSLEER. The CDR3 is 15 residues long. The chain's CDR3 is CASSQDSRVNNEQFF. The CDR3 region has the DNA TGCGCCAGCAGCCAAGATTCCAGGGTCAACAATGAGCAGTTCTTC.

The V call is TRBV4-1, the J call TRBJ1-3; 7 positions agree with TRBD1. This CDR3 has 19 amino acids. Germline CDR1 and CDR2: MGHRA and YSYEKL. V was clipped by 1 base and J by 1 base; unmatched bases: 13. For the CDR3, the DNA is TGCGCCAGCAGCCAAGGCCCTTTGGGACAGCTTTTTTCTGGAAACACCATATATTTT. This gives the protein CASSQGPLGQLFSGNTIYF.

The rearrangement uses TRBV19 and TRBJ2-7; 9 bases align to TRBD2. Trimming removed 2 bases from V and 1 base from J; junction bases left unmatched: 3. The CDR3 has 15 amino acids. Germline assignment: CDR1 LNHDA and CDR2 SQIVND (reference sequence). The CDR3 nucleotides are TGTGCCAGTAGTATACAAGCGGGAGGATCCTACGAGCAGTACTTC. It yields the protein CASSIQAGGSYEQYF.

The rearrangement joins TRBV3-1 (or the pseudogene TRBV3-2) to TRBJ1-2; possibly TRBD1 for D (5 bases). Germline values: CDR1 LGHDT, CDR2 YNNKEL (reference sequence). V was pared by 4 bases and J by 5 bases, with 17 bases between. There are 15 residues in the CDR3. Here the CDR3 DNA reads TGTGCCAGCAGCCCCGGGGGGTTGACTGGATATGGCTACACCTTC. Encoded protein: CASSPGGLTGYGYTF.

With regard to this clone: This same CDR3 is encoded by further DNA sequences in the sample. The genes are TRBV15 and TRBJ1-5, with D unclear. From germline, CDR1 is LNHNV and CDR2 YYDKDF (reference sequence). The germline V and J ends were trimmed by 0 bases and 0 bases, with 6 bases remaining between them. CDR3 length equals 15 residues. The CDR3 DNA is TGTGCCACCAGCAGAGATCCCAGTAGCAATCAGCCCCAGCATTTT. It translates to CATSRDPSSNQPQHF.

This clone appeared once. V usage is TRBV27 and J usage is TRBJ2-7; 7 nucleotides match TRBD1. V shed 4 bases and J 5 bases; nucleotides not matched to a gene: 2. Looked up from germline, CDR1 is MNHEY and CDR2 is SMNVEV (reference sequence). The CDR3 loop spans 12 amino acids. The CDR3, as DNA: TGTGCCAGCAGTTACAGGGGCGACGAGCAGTACTTC. The encoded protein is CASSYRGDEQYF.

V usage is TRBV19 and J usage is TRBJ1-3; D may be TRBD1 (5 bases). Trimming stripped 8 bases from V and 0 bases from J, with 17 bases between. Germline CDR1 and CDR2: LNHDA and SQIVND (reference sequence). The CDR3 has 16 residues. The CDR3 reads CASPSPGRYSGNTIYF. DNA for the CDR3: TGTGCCAGTCCCTCGCCAGGGCGCTACTCTGGAAACACCATATATTTT.

CDR3 sequence reads: CASSISGTDKMNTEAFF. CDR3 nucleotide sequence: TGTGCCAGCAGCATTAGTGGGACAGATAAAATGAACACTGAAGCTTTCTTT. The chain employs TRBV7-9 and TRBJ1-1, with 7 bases lining up with TRBD1. Trimming took 5 bases from V and 0 from J; bases not matched to a gene: 12. Germline CDR1 SEHNR, CDR2 FQNEAQ (reference sequence). The CDR3 totals 17 residues.

The V gene is TRBV18, the J gene TRBJ1-4; the D gene is possibly TRBD1 (5 bases). Germline CDR1 reads KGHSH; CDR2 reads LQKENI. V gave up 4 bases and J gave up 0 bases, with 6 bases separating them. The CDR3 spans 14 residues. The CDR3 sequence: CASSQGATNEKLFF. The CDR3 bases are TGTGCCAGCTCACAAGGGGCAACTAATGAAAAACTGTTTTTT.

The rearrangement uses TRBV5-8 and TRBJ1-1; TRBD1 agrees at 7 bases. V was clipped by 0 bases and J by 6 bases; unmatched bases: 2. CDR3 length equals 13 residues. Germline V gives CDR1 SGHTS, CDR2 YDEGEE. CDR3: CASSLGRGAEAFF. The DNA of the CDR3 is TGTGCCAGCAGCTTGGGCAGGGGGGCTGAAGCTTTCTTT.

The chain couples TRBV6-6 to TRBJ1-2; the match to TRBD1 covers 9 bases. This CDR3 has 17 residues. Germline lookup yields CDR1 MNHNY and CDR2 SVGAGI (reference sequence). V dropped 5 bases and J dropped 8; count of bases not matched to a gene: 18. The CDR3 nucleotides read TGTGCCAGCAGTCTTCGCGCCGGACAGGGGACCGGTGGGGGCTACACCTTC. Translating gives CASSLRAGQGTGGGYTF.

The chain employs TRBV19 and TRBJ2-5, with TRBD1 as a possible D gene (6 bases). V lost 5 bases to trimming and J lost 1 base, with 14 bases between them. The CDR3 is 15 amino acids. Germline loops: CDR1 LNHDA, CDR2 SQIVND (reference sequence). The CDR3 DNA reads as TGTGCCAGTAGTCCAGGACAGACACCCCAAGAGACCCAGTACTTC. Protein sequence: CASSPGQTPQETQYF.

The chain recombines TRBV12-3 or TRBV12-4 with TRBJ1-2; 11 nucleotides line up with TRBD1. This CDR3 has 13 residues. Losses at the gene ends were 6 bases for V and 8 bases for J; bases not matched to a gene: 5. CDR3 in amino acids: CASRLDRGLGYTF. The CDR3 DNA follows: TGTGCCAGCAGACTGGACAGGGGGCTCGGCTACACCTTC.

This clone has a single count. The CDR3 here is CATSDPPGTFEQFF. The CDR3 DNA reads TGTGCCACCAGTGATCCGCCTGGGACATTTGAGCAGTTCTTC. The chain couples TRBV24-1 to TRBJ2-1, with a tentative D call TRBD1 (6 bases). V was shortened by 3 bases and J by 9 bases, with 14 bases between the two germline ends. Germline loops: CDR1 KGHDR, CDR2 SFDVKD. This CDR3 contains 14 residues.

V usage is TRBV19 and J usage is TRBJ1-2; D is unclear. The V gene's germline CDR1 is LNHDA and CDR2 SQIVND (reference sequence). Trimming removed 5 bases from V and 4 bases from J, with 11 bases in between. This CDR3 is built from 13 residues. The CDR3 loop reads CASSARDGYGYTF. The DNA of the CDR3 is TGTGCCAGTAGTGCGAGGGATGGCTATGGCTACACCTTC.

This clone was observed a handful of times. This chain joins TRBV10-3 and TRBJ1-3; D unresolved. The CDR3 is 20 amino acids. The germline gives CDR1 ENHRY, CDR2 SYGVKD. The germline V and J ends were trimmed by 7 bases and 4 bases, with 32 bases remaining between them. CDR3 sequence reads: CAITFSVGGRNPAGGNTIYF. CDR3 DNA: TGTGCCATCACTTTCTCCGTCGGCGGGCGGAATCCGGCGGGCGGAAACACCATATATTTT.

This chain's CDR3 is CATQTGVATEAFF. The CDR3 coding sequence is TGTGCCACCCAGACAGGGGTTGCGACTGAAGCTTTCTTT. The rearrangement joins TRBV12-3 or TRBV12-4 to TRBJ1-1; 8 bases align to TRBD1. V lost 10 bases and J lost 5; bases outside the gene matches: 9. This CDR3 region has 13 residues.

V gene TRBV4-2 combines with J gene TRBJ1-5; a weak D match, TRBD1 (5 bases). Germline V lookup: CDR1 LGHNA, CDR2 YNFKEQ. CDR3 size: 16 residues. V was clipped by 0 bases and J by 4 bases, with 13 bases between them. The CDR3 DNA reads as TGTGCCAGCAGCCAAGATGGGGCAGGAAGAAATCAGCCCCAGCATTTT. Encoded protein: CASSQDGAGRNQPQHF.

The chain has TRBV25-1 and TRBJ1-2, with TRBD1 identical over 11 bases. The germline CDR1 and CDR2 sequences are MGHDK and SYGVNS. There are 14 residues in the CDR3. J gave up 7 bases and V 4 bases, and 5 bases lay outside the gene matches. As DNA, the CDR3 is TGTGCCAGCAGTGGCTGGACAGGGGGCTCTGGCTACACCTTC. The encoded protein is CASSGWTGGSGYTF.

The V and J genes are TRBV7-9 and TRBJ2-1; D remains unclear. Trimming shortened V by 1 base and J by 6 bases, and 4 bases separated the two germline ends. CDR3 length equals 12 residues. Germline CDR1 SEHNR, CDR2 FQNEAQ (reference sequence). The CDR3 DNA follows: TGTGCCAGCAGCTTAGTCATCAATGAGCAGTTCTTC. As protein: CASSLVINEQFF.

The CDR3 loop is CASGTGGINEQFF. The DNA of the CDR3 is TGTGCCAGCGGGACAGGGGGTATCAATGAGCAGTTCTTC. The V gene is TRBV7-2, the J gene TRBJ2-1; 11 bases line up with TRBD1. Germline loops: CDR1 SGHTA, CDR2 FQGNSA. Losses at the gene ends were 8 bases for V and 6 bases for J; bases not matched to a gene: 3. The CDR3 runs 13 residues. The variable domain in full, with the rest retrieved from reference TRBV7-2 and TRBJ2-1, is GAGVSQSPSNKVTEKGKDVELRCDPISGHTALYWYRQSLGQGLEFLIYFQGNSAPDKSGLPSDRFSAERTGGSVSTLTIQRTQQEDSAVYLCASGTGGINEQFFGPGTRLTVL.

The V and J genes are TRBV14 and TRBJ1-1; 7 positions match TRBD1. Germline CDR1 is SGHDN and CDR2 is FVKESK. The CDR3 spans 16 residues. Trimming cost V 2 bases and J 0 bases; bases outside gene matches: 6. The DNA for the CDR3 is TGTGCCAGCAGCCAAAGGGACAGCTTAATGAACACTGAAGCTTTCTTT. It is translated as CASSQRDSLMNTEAFF.

The table lists this clone with a few counts. J is TRBJ2-2 and V is TRBV5-1; TRBD1 is a possible D gene (6 bases). This CDR3 region has 18 residues. Germline lookup yields CDR1 SGHRS and CDR2 YFSETQ. V lost 1 base, J lost 1 base, and 17 bases lay in between. Here the CDR3 DNA reads TGCGCCAGCAGCTTGAACCGTCAGGGGTTCGGGAACACCGGGGAGCTGTTTTTT. It codes for CASSLNRQGFGNTGELFF.

This clone was seen only a few times. The rearrangement links TRBV24-1 to TRBJ2-2, with TRBD1 matching over 7 bases. CDR1 is KGHDR, CDR2 SFDVKD, per germline. V lost 0 bases and J lost 3; bases outside the gene matches: 0. The CDR3 loop spans 15 amino acids. CDR3 nucleotides: TGTGCCACCAGTGATTTGACAGGGGACACCGGGGAGCTGTTTTTT. Its translation is CATSDLTGDTGELFF.

The chain uses TRBV4-3 and TRBJ2-3, with 10 bases lining up with TRBD2. CDR3 length: 19 residues. Germline-derived CDR1 and CDR2 are LGHNA and YSLEER. With 1 base clipped from V and 4 bases from J, the junction kept 14 bases outside the gene matches. Here the CDR3 DNA reads TGCGCCAGCAGCCAAGTTCGTTTTACTAGCGGGATGGTTCCAGATACGCAGTATTTT. Translated: CASSQVRFTSGMVPDTQYF.

The rearrangement joins TRBV7-2 to TRBJ2-6; no reliable D call. V lost 4 bases to trimming and J lost 0 bases, with 7 bases between them. The CDR3 is 15 amino acids. Germline V CDR1 and CDR2: SGHTA, FQGNSA. The CDR3 spells CASSSRYSGANVLTF. The CDR3 DNA is TGTGCCAGCAGCTCGCGATACTCTGGGGCCAACGTCCTGACTTTC.